The 28 T cell receptor beta chains reported below all come from one sample, sequenced in a study of T cells after somatic rescue of genetic block. Libraries were prepared by immunoSEQ multiplex PCR; TCRdb keeps only in-frame clonotypes and omits some of them. The sample includes roughly 51,000 clones, 90% to 96% of them seen just once. Sample: peripheral blood mononuclear cells (PBMCs). Every receptor here comes from a child under two years old.

V and J are TRBV1 and TRBJ2-1; TRBD2, the D gene given by the table, was not confirmed from the DNA. TRBV1 is a known pseudogene. The CDR3 sequence is 15 residues long. The CDR3 bases are TGCACCAGCAGCCAAGATCGGGAAGATTTAGATGAGCAGTTCTTC. It codes for CTSSQDREDLDEQFF.

The gene calls are TRBV5-1 and TRBJ1-1; 7 positions match TRBD1. The V gene end was trimmed by 2 bases and the J gene end by 4 bases; junction bases not matched to a gene: 2. Germline V CDR1 and CDR2: SGHRS, YFSETQ. This CDR3 is 13 amino acids long. CDR3 sequence reads: CASSFSGGTEAFF. The CDR3 region has the DNA TGCGCCAGCAGCTTCTCAGGGGGCACTGAAGCTTTCTTT.

The chain recombines TRBV6-5 with TRBJ2-5; TRBD1 is a possible D gene (6 bases). CDR3 length: 11 residues. The V end was cut by 6 bases, the J end by 4 bases, with 6 bases between. Germline CDR1 and CDR2: MNHEY and SVGAGI. CDR3 protein: CASSRGETQYF. The CDR3, as DNA: TGTGCCAGCAGCAGGGGAGAGACCCAGTACTTC.

This chain connects TRBV7-9 to TRBJ2-7; 8 positions agree with TRBD1. Trimming took 6 bases from V and 0 from J; bases not matched to a gene: 7. The CDR3 totals 15 residues. In germline, CDR1 is SEHNR, CDR2 FQNEAQ (reference sequence). CDR3 nucleotide sequence: TGTGCCAGCAGTCCTACAGGGGGACCCTCCTACGAGCAGTACTTC. It codes for CASSPTGGPSYEQYF.

This chain joins TRBV6-5 and TRBJ1-1; 7 nucleotides match TRBD1. The germline V gene has CDR1 MNHEY and CDR2 SVGAGI. V trimming: 8 bases; J trimming: 2 bases; junction bases outside the gene matches: 5. The CDR3 is made up of 13 amino acids. The CDR3 bases are TGTGCCAGCTACAGGGGACACAACACTGAAGCTTTCTTT. Translated, it gives CASYRGHNTEAFF.

This chain links TRBV9 with TRBJ2-1, with unresolved D. This CDR3 region has 13 residues. The V gene lost 0 bases and the J gene lost 2 bases, with 3 bases spanning the gap. Germline CDR1 and CDR2: SGDLS and YYNGEE. The chain's CDR3 is CASSVGAYNEQFF. CDR3 sequence (DNA): TGTGCCAGCAGCGTAGGTGCCTACAATGAGCAGTTCTTC.

This clone was observed a single time. The rearrangement links TRBV28 to TRBJ1-1, with 10 bases lining up with TRBD1. Unmatched junction bases numbered 7, after V lost 10 bases and J lost 5 bases. This CDR3 has 13 residues. Germline-derived CDR1 and CDR2 are MDHEN and SYDVKM. The CDR3 sequence is CATIDRGRTEAFF. CDR3 nucleotides: TGTGCCACCATTGACAGGGGGCGTACTGAAGCTTTCTTT.

The gene calls are TRBV10-3 and TRBJ2-7; D call uncertain. Trimming cost V 6 bases and J 1 base, with 13 bases left between them. CDR1 and CDR2 (germline): ENHRY, SYGVKD. The CDR3 is 14 residues long. The CDR3 sequence is CAISPTGRSYEQYF. CDR3 DNA sequence: TGTGCCATCAGCCCGACCGGAAGGTCCTACGAGCAGTACTTC.

This chain connects TRBV19 to TRBJ1-3; D is possibly TRBD1 (5 bases). The CDR3 extends over 13 amino acids. The germline CDR1 and CDR2 sequences are LNHDA and SQIVND (reference sequence). V lost 3 bases and J 2 bases, leaving 5 bases between the germline ends. CDR3 amino acids: CASSMGAGNTIYF. DNA of the CDR3: TGTGCCAGTAGTATGGGGGCTGGAAACACCATATATTTT.

CDR3 sequence: CAISEPRLAGGTDTQYF. The CDR3 bases are TGTGCCATCAGTGAGCCCCGACTAGCGGGAGGTACAGATACGCAGTATTTT. The rearrangement uses TRBV10-3 and TRBJ2-3; TRBD2 matches 13 bases. With V trimmed by 2 bases and J by 3 bases, 5 bases remained unmatched. Germline V gene lookup returns CDR1 ENHRY and CDR2 SYGVKD. The CDR3 contains 17 residues.

The rearrangement uses TRBV2 and TRBJ1-5; D perhaps matches TRBD1 (6 bases). Trimming shortened V by 5 bases and J by 7 bases, and 12 bases separated the two germline ends. Germline assignment: CDR1 SNHLY and CDR2 FYNNEI. This CDR3 is built from 13 residues. CDR3 residues: CASSIDRRQPQHF. DNA for the CDR3: TGTGCCAGCAGTATCGACAGGAGACAGCCCCAGCATTTT.

This chain links TRBV7-8 with TRBJ2-2; 9 nucleotides align to TRBD2. The CDR3 runs 18 residues. From germline, CDR1 is SGHVS and CDR2 FQNEAQ. V lost 1 base to trimming and J lost 5 bases; unmatched junction nucleotides: 11. The CDR3 here is CASSLVSGLAGHTGELFF. CDR3 in DNA: TGTGCCAGCAGCTTAGTATCGGGGCTAGCGGGACATACCGGGGAGCTGTTTTTT.

The rearrangement uses TRBV7-6 and TRBJ2-7; unclear D gene. V gave up 1 base and J gave up 2 bases, with 6 bases separating them. The CDR3 loop spans 13 amino acids. CDR1 and CDR2 from the germline V gene are SGHVS and FNYEAQ. The CDR3 nucleotides read TGTGCCAGCAGCTTAGGCGACACCTACGAGCAGTACTTC. Translated, it gives CASSLGDTYEQYF. The full variable domain, rest sourced from reference TRBV7-6 and TRBJ2-7, is GAGVSQSPRYKVTKRGQDVALRCDPISGHVSLYWYRQALGQGPEFLTYFNYEAQQDKSGLPNDRFSAERPEGSISTLTIQRTEQRDSAMYRCASSLGDTYEQYFGPGTRLTVT.

The chain has TRBV7-9 and TRBJ1-6; D uncertain. V lost 5 bases, J lost 6 bases, and 8 bases lay in between. The CDR3 contains 13 residues. Germline lookup yields CDR1 SEHNR and CDR2 FQNEAQ (reference sequence). CDR3 sequence (DNA): TGTGCCAGCAGCCCCGGGCCTAATTCACCCCTCCACTTT. Translating gives CASSPGPNSPLHF.

J is TRBJ1-1 and V is TRBV5-1; 7 positions match TRBD1. Per germline, CDR1 SGHRS and CDR2 YFSETQ. The V gene end was trimmed by 1 base and the J gene end by 4 bases; junction bases not matched to a gene: 7. The CDR3 loop spans 15 amino acids. The CDR3 reads CASSLLGGVGTEAFF. The CDR3 region has the DNA TGCGCCAGCAGCTTGCTAGGGGGCGTGGGCACTGAAGCTTTCTTT.

V is TRBV4-1 and J is TRBJ2-1; perhaps TRBD2 as D (6 bases). This CDR3 is built from 15 residues. Trimming cost V 0 bases and J 5 bases, with 11 bases left between them. The germline CDR1 and CDR2 sequences are MGHRA and YSYEKL. The CDR3 loop is CASSQEVGTHNEQFF. The CDR3 DNA reads TGCGCCAGCAGCCAAGAGGTCGGGACTCACAATGAGCAGTTCTTC.

This clone has a handful of counts. This same CDR3 is encoded by further DNA sequences in the sample. The chain has TRBV6-5 and TRBJ1-2; D gene unclear. The CDR3 has 12 residues. Germline V gives CDR1 MNHEY, CDR2 SVGAGI. Trimming cost V 0 bases and J 5 bases, with 4 bases left between them. CDR3 nucleotide sequence: TGTGCCAGCAGTTACTCAGGGTATGGCTACACCTTC. Encoded protein: CASSYSGYGYTF.

On this clone: The same CDR3 can be traced to other DNA sequences in this sample. The J gene is TRBJ1-1, the V gene TRBV7-7; D unclear. The germline gives CDR1 SSHAT, CDR2 FNYEAQ (reference sequence). This CDR3 contains 13 residues. The V end was cut by 2 bases, the J end by 1 base, with 5 bases between. The CDR3 loop reads CASSLHRNTEAFF. For the CDR3, the DNA is TGTGCCAGCAGCTTACATAGGAACACTGAAGCTTTCTTT. The variable domain in full, with the rest retrieved from reference TRBV7-7 and TRBJ1-1, is GAGVSQSPRYKVTKRGQDVTLRCDPISSHATLYWYQQALGQGPEFLTYFNYEAQPDKSGLPSDRFSAERPEGSISTLTIQRTEQRDSAMYRCASSLHRNTEAFFGQGTRLTVV.

The CDR3: CASSPIRDRPYEQYF. CDR3 nucleotide sequence: TGTGCCAGCAGCCCAATACGGGACAGACCATACGAGCAGTACTTC. The chain carries TRBV28 and TRBJ2-7, with 7 bases matching TRBD1. V shed 6 bases and J 4 bases; nucleotides not matched to a gene: 12. This CDR3 is built from 15 residues. Germline V CDR1 and CDR2: MDHEN, SYDVKM.

This clone was detected once. This chain uses TRBV7-6 with TRBJ2-1; 11 bases line up with TRBD2. This CDR3 spans 15 amino acids. Per germline, CDR1 SGHVS and CDR2 FNYEAQ. Trimming cost V 0 bases and J 5 bases; bases outside gene matches: 0. The CDR3 is CASSLAGLADNEQFF. The CDR3 DNA sequence: TGTGCCAGCAGCTTAGCGGGACTAGCGGACAATGAGCAGTTCTTC.

This clone was seen a few times. This chain connects TRBV4-1 to TRBJ2-5; possible D gene TRBD2, 7 bases. V was clipped by 0 bases and J by 4 bases, with 12 bases between them. Germline-derived CDR1 and CDR2 are MGHRA and YSYEKL. The CDR3 runs 15 residues. The CDR3 region has the DNA TGCGCCAGCAGCCAAGATGGGGGGGGCGGAGAGACCCAGTACTTC. Its protein is CASSQDGGGGETQYF.

The J gene is TRBJ2-7, the V gene TRBV27, with D perhaps TRBD1 (6 bases). CDR1 is MNHEY and CDR2 is SMNVEV in the germline V gene (reference sequence). Trimming shortened V by 8 bases and J by 3 bases, and 11 bases separated the two germline ends. This CDR3 has 12 amino acids. CDR3 DNA: TGTGCCAGCGGGAAAGGGGGCTACGAGCAGTACTTC. Protein sequence: CASGKGGYEQYF.

V is TRBV23-1 and J is TRBJ1-2; D not resolved. TRBV23-1 is filed as an ORF, its function uncertain. CDR3 length equals 16 residues. Trimming shortened V by 0 bases and J by 4 bases, and 15 bases separated the two germline ends. This chain's CDR3 is CASSQSKSDEAYGYTF. DNA for the CDR3: TGCGCCAGCAGTCAATCTAAGTCTGACGAGGCCTATGGCTACACCTTC.

The rearrangement uses TRBV15 and TRBJ2-2; possibly TRBD1 for D (6 bases). The germline V and J ends were trimmed by 6 bases and 0 bases, with 17 bases remaining between them. Germline assignment: CDR1 LNHNV and CDR2 YYDKDF (reference sequence). This CDR3 is built from 17 residues. The CDR3 nucleotides are TGTGCCACCAGGTTACAGGGAGTGCGGTCGAACACCGGGGAGCTGTTTTTT. Its translation: CATRLQGVRSNTGELFF.

The gene calls are TRBV6-5 and TRBJ2-3; D could derive from TRBD1 or TRBD2 (6 bases each). V was pared by 2 bases and J by 5 bases, with 11 bases between. The CDR3 runs 14 residues. Germline lookup yields CDR1 MNHEY and CDR2 SVGAGI. In DNA, the CDR3 is TGTGCCAGCAGTTACGGGGGGCGGGTAGATACGCAGTATTTT. Amino acids: CASSYGGRVDTQYF.

The chain combines TRBV9 with TRBJ2-3; D might be TRBD2 (5 bases). CDR3 length: 15 residues. V was trimmed by 0 bases and J by 3 bases, leaving 11 bases between them. Per germline, CDR1 SGDLS and CDR2 YYNGEE. CDR3 amino acids: CASSVEVGATDTQYF. In DNA form, the CDR3 reads TGTGCCAGCAGCGTAGAAGTGGGAGCGACAGATACGCAGTATTTT.

The chain employs TRBV19 and TRBJ2-2, with D perhaps TRBD2 (6 bases). This CDR3 is built from 17 residues. V lost 3 bases, J lost 6 bases, and 20 bases lay in between. Germline V gene lookup returns CDR1 LNHDA and CDR2 SQIVND (reference sequence). The DNA of the CDR3 is TGTGCCAGTAGTATTTGGGGCCGGGAGATCCCCCCCGGGGAGCTGTTTTTT. Encoded protein: CASSIWGREIPPGELFF.

CDR3 protein: CASSFRTGGNQPQHF. The DNA for the CDR3 is TGTGCCAGCAGTTTCCGGACAGGGGGAAATCAGCCCCAGCATTTT. This rearrangement joins TRBV27 to TRBJ1-5, with 10 nucleotides matching TRBD1. Germline values: CDR1 MNHEY, CDR2 SMNVEV (reference sequence). The V segment lost 3 bases and the J segment 4 bases; nucleotides outside the gene matches: 3. The CDR3 is 15 residues long.